This T cell receptor (beta chain) was recovered during a study of post-analysis software for immune sequencing data. Overall study context: In terms of disease course, relapsing-remitting, secondary progressive and progressive-relapsing multiple sclerosis were included.

Libraries were made from TCR beta cDNA, and they carried unique molecular identifiers. Yield was roughly 500,000 cDNA molecules from 1 to 10 million T cells. TCRdb processed the PCR reads anew with MiXCR; each CDR3 protein has one entry. Of about 500,000 distinct CDR3 sequences in the sample, under 55% were seen once. Regarding this clonotype: The antigen is undetermined.

Study-wide findings and caveats: Those with multiple sclerosis, the patient group, showed significantly lower normalized Chao1 diversity than controls. Same-batch preparations were strongly co-clustered by F measure. The study found TRBV5-6, TRBV5-1 and TRBV20-1 among about 5 TRBV segments more frequent in patients than controls.

Germline V gene lookup returns CDR1 SEHNR and CDR2 FQNEAQ (reference sequence). There are 15 residues in the CDR3. V dropped 0 bases and J dropped 6 bases, with 15 bases sitting between them. The chain couples TRBV7-9 to TRBJ2-7, with a tentative D call TRBD1 (5 bases). This TCR derives from a girl aged 10 to 17 with multiple sclerosis. Sequenced sample: blood. CDR3 in DNA: TGTGCCAGCAGCTTAGCTAGTCAGGGAAGAGGCGAGCAGTACTTC. The encoded protein is CASSLASQGRGEQYF.